These 31 T cell receptor beta chains came from one sample sequenced in a study of T cell changes during pregnancy in multiple sclerosis. Sequencing was performed with immunoSEQ multiplex PCR; in TCRdb, only in-frame clones are kept and a portion is missing. The sample has approximately 41,000 clones; about 90% are singletons. This material consisted of CD4+ T cells from peripheral blood mononuclear cells, taken in the second trimester of pregnancy. The source of these receptors is a female donor in good health, enrolled as a control in a pregnancy study.

V is TRBV5-1 and J is TRBJ1-1; no clear D. Germline-derived CDR1 and CDR2 are SGHRS and YFSETQ. The CDR3 spans 15 residues. The V end lost 0 bases, the J end lost 0 bases, and 9 bases lay between the germline ends. CDR3 region: CASSLATDMNTEAFF. CDR3 in DNA: TGCGCCAGCAGCTTGGCCACAGACATGAACACTGAAGCTTTCTTT.

This chain links TRBV7-9 with TRBJ1-2; D is uncertain. CDR1 and CDR2 from the germline V gene are SEHNR and FQNEAQ (reference sequence). The CDR3 length is 14 residues. Trimming took 4 bases from V and 5 from J, leaving 14 bases between them. CDR3 in DNA: TGTGCCAGCAGCTCAACAGCTACCCTTTATGGCTACACCTTC. Its translation: CASSSTATLYGYTF.

This sequence joins TRBV7-9 and TRBJ2-7, with 8 bases fitting TRBD1. Germline V gene lookup returns CDR1 SEHNR and CDR2 FQNEAQ (reference sequence). J was trimmed by 3 bases and V by 5 bases; bases with no gene match: 6. The CDR3 totals 14 residues. The DNA of the CDR3 is TGTGCCAGCAGCCCGCGGACAGGGTACTACGAGCAGTACTTC. Its protein is CASSPRTGYYEQYF.

The chain joins TRBV11-2 to TRBJ2-5, with TRBD1 matching over 9 bases. With 5 bases clipped from V and 5 bases from J, the junction kept 9 bases outside the gene matches. Germline values: CDR1 SGHAT, CDR2 FQNNGV. The CDR3 spans 15 residues. The CDR3 reads CASSTPRDRVETQYF. CDR3 sequence (DNA): TGTGCCAGCAGCACTCCCCGGGACAGGGTTGAGACCCAGTACTTC.

The J gene is TRBJ1-2, the V gene TRBV18, with 7 bases fitting TRBD1. J lost 3 bases, V lost 6 bases, and 13 bases had no gene match. Germline assignment: CDR1 KGHSH and CDR2 LQKENI. This CDR3 has 16 residues. The CDR3 spells CASSPPGTESYYGYTF. The CDR3 DNA reads as TGTGCCAGCTCTCCTCCCGGGACAGAAAGCTACTATGGCTACACCTTC.

The CDR3 reads CASSDSLTVSSGELFF. The CDR3 nucleotides read TGTGCCAGTAGCGACAGCTTAACTGTTTCGAGTGGGGAGCTGTTTTTT. The chain is built from TRBV19 and TRBJ2-2; D perhaps matches TRBD1 (5 bases). CDR1 LNHDA and CDR2 SQIVND come from the germline V gene (reference sequence). CDR3 length: 16 residues. The germline V and J ends were trimmed by 6 bases and 8 bases, with 22 bases remaining between them.

The chain couples TRBV7-9 to TRBJ2-1; 8 nucleotides align to TRBD2. The CDR3 runs to 14 residues. Trimming at V came to 7 bases and at J to 9 bases, leaving 11 bases not matched to a gene. CDR1 and CDR2 (germline): SEHNR, FQNEAQ (reference sequence). For the CDR3, the DNA is TGTGCCAGCAACCCTCGGGAGGGAATAGGTGAGCAGTTCTTC. This encodes CASNPREGIGEQFF. Combining the CDR3 with reference TRBV7-9 and TRBJ2-1 gives the whole variable domain DTGVSQNPRHKITKRGQNVTFRCDPISEHNRLYWYRQTLGQGPEFLTYFQNEAQLEKSRLLSDRFSAERPKGSFSTLEIQRTEQGDSAMYLCASNPREGIGEQFFGPGTRLTVL.

V gene TRBV7-2 combines with J gene TRBJ2-1, with TRBD2 matching 9 bases. Germline V gene data show CDR1 as SGHTA and CDR2 as FQGNSA. The junction had 6 bases not matched to a gene; V was cut back by 5 bases and J by 4 bases. The CDR3 sequence is 15 residues long. DNA for the CDR3: TGTGCCAGCAGCCCCGGGGGACTAGCTTACAATGAGCAGTTCTTC. This gives the protein CASSPGGLAYNEQFF.

The rearrangement joins TRBV4-1 to TRBJ2-4; D is perhaps TRBD1 (6 bases). The CDR3 sequence is 16 residues long. Germline CDR1 and CDR2: MGHRA and YSYEKL. Trimming took off 0 bases at V and 4 bases at J, with 13 bases between the two ends. The CDR3 loop reads CASSQELTGGKNIQYF. In DNA, the CDR3 is TGCGCCAGCAGCCAAGAATTGACAGGAGGTAAAAACATTCAGTACTTC.

This clone was counted a single time. The CDR3 DNA is TGTGCCAGCAGCTTACAGGCGCCCAATGAGCAGTTCTTC. As protein: CASSLQAPNEQFF. This rearrangement joins TRBV7-3 to TRBJ2-1; D is ambiguous. The germline V gene encodes CDR1 SGHTA and CDR2 FQGTGA. The CDR3 covers 13 residues. V shed 2 bases and J shed 6 bases, with 8 bases lying between them.

This chain joins TRBV30 and TRBJ2-1; 10 bases are shared with TRBD1. J gave up 9 bases and V 3 bases, and 5 bases lay outside the gene matches. This CDR3 region has 13 residues. CDR1 is GTSNPN, CDR2 SVGIG, per germline (reference sequence). CDR3 region: CAWSRQGASEQFF. DNA of the CDR3: TGTGCCTGGAGCAGACAGGGGGCTAGTGAGCAGTTCTTC.

This clone was detected once. This chain connects TRBV5-1 to TRBJ1-6, with D uncertain. This CDR3 is 15 amino acids long. CDR1 is SGHRS and CDR2 is YFSETQ in the germline V gene. V lost 2 bases and J lost 0, with 6 bases in between. CDR3 sequence (DNA): TGCGCCAGCAGCTTTGGGAGCTCCTATAATTCACCCCTCCACTTT. Protein product: CASSFGSSYNSPLHF.

The V and J genes are TRBV30 and TRBJ2-1; 8 bases line up with TRBD1. V shed 2 bases and J 8 bases; nucleotides not matched to a gene: 11. This CDR3 is built from 15 residues. Germline V lookup: CDR1 GTSNPN, CDR2 SVGIG (reference sequence). This CDR3 reads CAWSWLDRVTHEQFF. CDR3 bases: TGTGCCTGGAGTTGGTTGGACAGGGTTACCCATGAGCAGTTCTTC.

The chain joins TRBV4-1 to TRBJ2-2; D perhaps matches TRBD2 (6 bases). This CDR3 is built from 14 residues. CDR1 is MGHRA, CDR2 YSYEKL, per germline. V lost 0 bases and J lost 6, with 8 bases in between. CDR3 in DNA: TGCGCCAGCAGCCAAGATTGGGACTCCGGGGAGCTGTTTTTT. Translating gives CASSQDWDSGELFF.

V gene TRBV2 combines with J gene TRBJ2-2; D is uncertain. The germline V gene has CDR1 SNHLY and CDR2 FYNNEI. The CDR3 is 14 amino acids. The germline V and J ends were trimmed by 5 bases and 5 bases, with 12 bases remaining between them. CDR3 coding DNA: TGTGCCAGCAGTTTGATGGTCGGGACCGGGGAGCTGTTTTTT. Translated: CASSLMVGTGELFF.

The chain recombines TRBV18 with TRBJ1-1, with unresolved D. In germline, CDR1 is KGHSH, CDR2 LQKENI. V lost 6 bases and J 7 bases, leaving 18 bases between the germline ends. The length of the CDR3 is 14 residues. The CDR3 bases are TGTGCCAGCTCCTCCGACGCAGCCCGCGGTGAAGCTTTCTTT. The encoded protein is CASSSDAARGEAFF.

This rearrangement joins TRBV30 to TRBJ1-6; D not resolved. Germline values: CDR1 GTSNPN, CDR2 SVGIG (reference sequence). The ends were cut back, 4 bases at V and 0 bases at J, with 10 bases in the middle. The CDR3 is made up of 15 amino acids. CDR3 protein: CAWTRYSSYNSPLHF. Written as DNA, the CDR3 is TGTGCCTGGACCCGCTACAGCTCCTATAATTCACCCCTCCACTTT. The entire variable domain, with the rest obtained from reference TRBV30 and TRBJ1-6, is as follows: SQTIHQWPATLVQPVGSPLSLECTVEGTSNPNLYWYRQAAGRGLQLLFYSVGIGQISSEVPQNLSASRPQDRQFILSSKKLLLSDSGFYLCAWTRYSSYNSPLHFGNGTRLTVT.

For the CDR3, the DNA is TGCGCCAGCACCGAGGACAGGGTCTATGGCTACACCTTC. This translates into CASTEDRVYGYTF. The gene calls are TRBV5-1 and TRBJ1-2; TRBD1 matches 8 bases. This CDR3 is 13 amino acids long. With 6 bases clipped from V and 4 bases from J, the junction kept 5 bases outside the gene matches. Germline values: CDR1 SGHRS, CDR2 YFSETQ.

The chain carries TRBV28 and TRBJ2-3; TRBD1 matches 10 bases. The ends lost 5 bases at V and 3 bases at J; junction bases unmatched: 8. The CDR3 length is 16 residues. In germline, CDR1 is MDHEN, CDR2 SYDVKM. The CDR3 protein is CASSHRQGARTDTQYF. CDR3 nucleotide sequence: TGTGCCAGCAGTCATAGACAGGGGGCAAGAACAGATACGCAGTATTTT.

V gene TRBV28 combines with J gene TRBJ1-6; no clear D. The V and J ends lost 6 bases and 9 bases respectively, with 12 bases between them. Germline V CDR1 and CDR2: MDHEN, SYDVKM. CDR3 length: 13 amino acids. Here the CDR3 DNA reads TGTGCCAGCAGAACCTCTACCGGTTCACCCCTCCACTTT. It encodes CASRTSTGSPLHF.

This chain uses TRBV7-2 with TRBJ2-7; D is ambiguous. The V end lost 4 bases, the J end lost 0 bases, and 4 bases lay between the germline ends. Germline CDR1 is SGHTA and CDR2 is FQGNSA. This CDR3 is 12 amino acids long. The CDR3 nucleotides are TGTGCCAGCAGCTCCTCCTCCTACGAGCAGTACTTC. Its translation is CASSSSSYEQYF. The whole variable domain, remainder taken from reference TRBV7-2 and TRBJ2-7, is GAGVSQSPSNKVTEKGKDVELRCDPISGHTALYWYRQSLGQGLEFLIYFQGNSAPDKSGLPSDRFSAERTGGSVSTLTIQRTQQEDSAVYLCASSSSSYEQYFGPGTRLTVT.

V usage is TRBV6-6 and J usage is TRBJ2-2; 7 nucleotides line up with TRBD1. V trimming: 10 bases; J trimming: 2 bases; junction bases outside the gene matches: 13. The germline V gene encodes CDR1 MNHNY and CDR2 SVGAGI (reference sequence). This CDR3 spans 16 amino acids. The CDR3 region is CATSRQGLLNTGELFF. CDR3 nucleotides: TGTGCCACCTCACGACAGGGCCTGCTTAACACCGGGGAGCTGTTTTTT.

J is TRBJ2-3 and V is TRBV6-5; tentative D call: TRBD2 (7 bases). Germline loops: CDR1 MNHEY, CDR2 SVGAGI. This CDR3 is built from 14 residues. Trimming left V 2 bases short and J 7 bases short, with 13 bases between. Here the CDR3 reads CASSYGGAINTQYF. For the CDR3, the DNA is TGTGCCAGCAGTTACGGGGGGGCCATAAATACGCAGTATTTT.

This chain connects TRBV29-1 to TRBJ2-5; tentatively, D is TRBD2 (5 bases). From germline, CDR1 is SQVTM and CDR2 ANQGSEA. V was trimmed by 6 bases and J by 4 bases, leaving 21 bases between them. This CDR3 region has 15 residues. CDR3 amino acids: CSVLDGVGSGETQYF. As DNA, the CDR3 is TGCAGCGTCCTGGACGGGGTGGGGTCGGGAGAGACCCAGTACTTC.

V usage is TRBV5-6 and J usage is TRBJ1-2, with D uncertain. Between the trimmed V and J ends, which lost 4 bases and 2 bases, there was a span of 9 bases. This CDR3 spans 13 amino acids. Germline CDR1 SGHDT, CDR2 YYEEEE. In nucleotides, the CDR3 is TGTGCCAGCAGCCCCGGGAGGAACTATGGCTACACCTTC. It yields the protein CASSPGRNYGYTF.

The J gene is TRBJ1-6, the V gene TRBV19; D unresolved. The CDR3 runs to 14 residues. V was shortened by 7 bases and J by 7 bases, with 14 bases between the two germline ends. Germline V CDR1 and CDR2: LNHDA, SQIVND (reference sequence). The CDR3: CASKEEGLNSPLHF. Here the CDR3 DNA reads TGTGCCAGTAAAGAGGAGGGCTTGAATTCACCCCTCCACTTT.

In DNA form, the CDR3 reads TGTGCCAGCACCAATCAGGGTGGGAACACTGAAGCTTTCTTT. It codes for CASTNQGGNTEAFF. The V and J genes are TRBV7-2 and TRBJ1-1, with D possibly being TRBD1 (5 bases). The CDR3 extends over 14 amino acids. Germline CDR1 is SGHTA and CDR2 is FQGNSA. The V end was cut by 7 bases, the J end by 1 base, with 13 bases between.

This clone ranks as medium-sized. The V gene is TRBV5-5, the J gene TRBJ1-2; TRBD1 is a possible D gene (5 bases). The CDR3 contains 15 residues. Germline V gene lookup returns CDR1 SGHKS and CDR2 YYEKEE (reference sequence). V dropped 1 base and J dropped 7 bases, with 17 bases sitting between them. The CDR3 nucleotides are TGTGCCAGCAGCTTGTTCTCAGCGGGGGGAGGTGGCTACACCTTC. This codes for CASSLFSAGGGGYTF.

The V call is TRBV6-6, the J call TRBJ1-5, with D possibly being TRBD1 (5 bases). This CDR3 region has 15 residues. Germline loops: CDR1 MNHNY, CDR2 SVGAGI (reference sequence). V lost 7 bases and J lost 0, with 13 bases in between. The CDR3 spells CASIHGGGSNQPQHF. CDR3 DNA sequence: TGTGCCAGCATCCACGGGGGGGGTAGCAATCAGCCCCAGCATTTT.

V is TRBV5-5 and J is TRBJ1-5; TRBD1 might be the D (6 bases). Germline values: CDR1 SGHKS, CDR2 YYEKEE (reference sequence). The CDR3 extends over 15 amino acids. V was clipped by 0 bases and J by 4 bases, with 11 bases between them. CDR3 bases: TGTGCCAGCAGCTTGGGATCCACAGGGAATCAGCCCCAGCATTTT. Its translation is CASSLGSTGNQPQHF.

The chain has TRBV4-2 and TRBJ1-2, with TRBD1 as a possible D gene (5 bases). This CDR3 is built from 13 residues. The V gene's germline CDR1 is LGHNA and CDR2 YNFKEQ. The ends were cut back, 5 bases at V and 8 bases at J, with 15 bases in the middle. CDR3 bases: TGTGCCAGCAGCTCCCGTCGACAGTGGGGCTACACCTTC. It yields the protein CASSSRRQWGYTF.